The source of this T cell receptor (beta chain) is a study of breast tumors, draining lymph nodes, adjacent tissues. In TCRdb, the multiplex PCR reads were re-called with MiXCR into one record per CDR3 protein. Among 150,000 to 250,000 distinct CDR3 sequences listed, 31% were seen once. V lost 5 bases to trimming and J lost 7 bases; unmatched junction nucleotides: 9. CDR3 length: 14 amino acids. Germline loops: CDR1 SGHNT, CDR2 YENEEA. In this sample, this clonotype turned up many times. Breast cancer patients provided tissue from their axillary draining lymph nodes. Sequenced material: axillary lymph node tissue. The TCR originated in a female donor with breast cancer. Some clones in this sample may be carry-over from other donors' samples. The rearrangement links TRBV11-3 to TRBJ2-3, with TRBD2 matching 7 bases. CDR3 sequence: CASSPKREGNTQYF. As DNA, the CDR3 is TGTGCCAGCAGCCCTAAGCGGGAAGGCAATACGCAGTATTTT.